This entry lists 28 T cell receptor beta chains sequenced from one sample in a study of OX40 agonist ivuxolimab in advanced cancers. Repertoires were generated with immunoSEQ multiplex PCR, while TCRdb's copy carries only in-frame clones and drops some. This table holds about 91,000 clones, about 87% found once. The specimen was CD4+ or CD8+ T cells sorted from blood, collected in a trial of the OX40 agonist ivuxolimab. The receptors come from an adult with an advanced solid tumor such as melanoma, head and neck, liver or kidney cancer.

This chain connects TRBV28 to TRBJ1-4, with TRBD1 as a possible D gene (5 bases). CDR3 length equals 17 residues. The V end was cut by 2 bases, the J end by 1 base, with 14 bases between. The germline V gene has CDR1 MDHEN and CDR2 SYDVKM. The CDR3 bases are TGTGCCAGCAGTTTAGGGGCGACGGGGCAAACTAATGAAAAACTGTTTTTT. This translates into CASSLGATGQTNEKLFF.

The genes are TRBV30 and TRBJ1-6; D gene unclear. This CDR3 has 13 residues. V shed 1 base and J shed 1 base, with 2 bases lying between them. Germline V gene data show CDR1 as GTSNPN and CDR2 as SVGIG (reference sequence). This CDR3 reads CAWSGSYNSPLHF. The CDR3 nucleotides are TGTGCCTGGAGTGGGTCCTATAATTCACCCCTCCACTTT.

V usage is TRBV7-9 and J usage is TRBJ2-1, with D perhaps matching TRBD2 (6 bases). The V end lost 5 bases, the J end lost 7 bases, and 21 bases lay between the germline ends. Per the germline V gene, CDR1 is SEHNR and CDR2 is FQNEAQ (reference sequence). The length of the CDR3 is 16 residues. The CDR3, as DNA: TGTGCCAGCAGCATAACCGGGACTCTAGCCCAAAATGAGCAGTTCTTC. It yields the protein CASSITGTLAQNEQFF.

The count of this clone is one. The gene calls are TRBV6-1 and TRBJ2-7; D tentatively fits TRBD1 or TRBD2 (5 bases each). Deletions cut 9 bases from V and 0 bases from J, with 15 bases between. The length of the CDR3 is 14 residues. Germline lookup yields CDR1 MNHNS and CDR2 SASEGT. This CDR3 reads CASLRDGASYEQYF. The DNA for the CDR3 is TGTGCCAGTTTGAGGGACGGTGCCTCCTACGAGCAGTACTTC.

The rearrangement links TRBV27 to TRBJ2-5; TRBD2 matches at 8 bases. Trimming cost V 6 bases and J 0 bases; bases outside gene matches: 6. CDR3 length equals 15 residues. The V gene's germline CDR1 is MNHEY and CDR2 SMNVEV (reference sequence). CDR3 in DNA: TGTGCCAGCAGGGCCGCGGGAGGAAACCAAGAGACCCAGTACTTC. It is translated as CASRAAGGNQETQYF.

This sequence joins TRBV19 and TRBJ2-1, with 11 bases identical to TRBD2. This CDR3 comprises 14 residues. CDR1 and CDR2 from the germline V gene are LNHDA and SQIVND (reference sequence). V lost 3 bases, J lost 7 bases, and 2 bases stayed unmatched. DNA for the CDR3: TGTGCCAGTAGTATCCCTAGCGGGAGGAATGAGCAGTTCTTC. Residues: CASSIPSGRNEQFF.

The chain links TRBV28 to TRBJ1-2; 8 bases map to TRBD1. Losses at the gene ends were 2 bases for V and 7 bases for J; bases not matched to a gene: 6. CDR1 MDHEN and CDR2 SYDVKM come from the germline V gene. The CDR3 sequence is 14 residues long. CDR3 loop: CASSLRPGGSGYTF. As DNA, the CDR3 is TGTGCCAGCAGTTTAAGGCCAGGGGGCTCTGGCTACACCTTC.

The chain uses TRBV7-3 and TRBJ2-2; 7 bases are shared with TRBD1. Germline V gene data show CDR1 as SGHTA and CDR2 as FQGTGA. The junction had 2 bases not matched to a gene; V was cut back by 4 bases and J by 0 bases. The CDR3 totals 15 residues. CDR3: CASSSGTANTGELFF. CDR3 bases: TGTGCCAGCAGCTCCGGGACAGCGAACACCGGGGAGCTGTTTTTT.

The chain is built from TRBV5-4 and TRBJ1-2; 7 bases are shared with TRBD1. CDR1 is SGHNT and CDR2 is YYREEE in the germline V gene (reference sequence). This CDR3 region has 14 residues. The V segment lost 4 bases and the J segment 2 bases; nucleotides outside the gene matches: 5. CDR3 sequence reads: CASSQRGQNYGYTF. CDR3 coding DNA: TGTGCCAGCAGCCAGAGGGGACAGAACTATGGCTACACCTTC.

This rearrangement joins TRBV5-8 to TRBJ2-3; tentatively, D is TRBD1 or TRBD2 (5 bases each). This CDR3 contains 16 residues. The V gene's germline CDR1 is SGHTS and CDR2 YDEGEE. Trimming left V 5 bases short and J 3 bases short, with 19 bases between. CDR3 DNA sequence: TGTGCCAGCAGTCGGATGGGACCGGAAGGAACAGATACGCAGTATTTT. Its translation: CASSRMGPEGTDTQYF.

The rearrangement uses TRBV19 and TRBJ2-7; 7 bases align to TRBD2. Germline assignment: CDR1 LNHDA and CDR2 SQIVND (reference sequence). Losses at the gene ends were 4 bases for V and 1 base for J; bases not matched to a gene: 10. The CDR3 is made up of 16 amino acids. The CDR3 is CASSRTGRERSYEQYF. CDR3 in DNA: TGTGCCAGTAGTAGGACTGGGCGGGAGAGGTCCTACGAGCAGTACTTC.

This clone was recorded only once. This chain joins TRBV12-5 and TRBJ2-4, with TRBD1 matching 8 bases. The J segment lost 9 bases and the V segment lost 6 bases, leaving 13 bases of the junction unmatched. The germline CDR1 and CDR2 sequences are LGHNT and FRNRAP. The CDR3 has 15 amino acids. CDR3 in DNA: TGTGCTAGTGGCAGCCAGGGACAGGCCGGCGGCATTCAGTACTTC. This encodes CASGSQGQAGGIQYF. The full variable domain, in which reference TRBV12-5 and TRBJ2-4 provide the parts outside the CDR3, is DARVTQTPRHKVTEMGQEVTMRCQPILGHNTVFWYRQTMMQGLELLAYFRNRAPLDDSGMPKDRFSAEMPDATLATLKIQPSEPRDSAVYFCASGSQGQAGGIQYFGAGTRLSVL.

The chain is built from TRBV5-1 and TRBJ2-7; either TRBD1 or TRBD2 may supply D (5 bases each). The CDR3 sequence is 13 residues long. Germline V gene data show CDR1 as SGHRS and CDR2 as YFSETQ. The V and J ends lost 3 bases and 0 bases respectively, with 7 bases between them. DNA of the CDR3: TGCGCCAGCAGCTCCGGGACCTCCTACGAGCAGTACTTC. Translated: CASSSGTSYEQYF.

The gene calls are TRBV5-1 and TRBJ2-1; 9 nucleotides agree with TRBD2. This CDR3 has 16 residues. Losses at the gene ends were 2 bases for V and 3 bases for J; bases not matched to a gene: 6. CDR1 and CDR2 from the germline V gene are SGHRS and YFSETQ. CDR3 loop: CASSFHRLADYNEQFF. As DNA, the CDR3 is TGCGCCAGCAGCTTCCACCGACTAGCGGACTACAATGAGCAGTTCTTC. The variable domain in full, with the rest retrieved from reference TRBV5-1 and TRBJ2-1, is KAGVTQTPRYLIKTRGQQVTLSCSPISGHRSVSWYQQTPGQGLQFLFEYFSETQRNKGNFPGRFSGRQFSNSRSEMNVSTLELGDSALYLCASSFHRLADYNEQFFGPGTRLTVL.

This chain connects TRBV6-5 to TRBJ1-4; D ambiguous. The CDR3 has 13 amino acids. Germline values: CDR1 MNHEY, CDR2 SVGAGI. V was trimmed by 2 bases and J by 3 bases, leaving 4 bases between them. CDR3 region: CASSYRANEKLFF. The DNA of the CDR3 is TGTGCCAGCAGTTACCGGGCTAATGAAAAACTGTTTTTT.

The chain carries TRBV5-1 and TRBJ2-7; D may be TRBD1 (5 bases). This CDR3 is built from 14 residues. Per germline, CDR1 SGHRS and CDR2 YFSETQ. V lost 0 bases and J 2 bases, leaving 9 bases between the germline ends. CDR3 residues: CASSLVGAPYEQYF. The CDR3 DNA reads TGCGCCAGCAGCTTGGTAGGGGCACCCTACGAGCAGTACTTC.

The chain carries TRBV2 and TRBJ1-1; D is uncertain. From germline, CDR1 is SNHLY and CDR2 FYNNEI. This CDR3 region has 13 residues. V was cut by 6 bases and J by 7 bases, with 15 bases left in between. DNA of the CDR3: TGTGCCAGCAGCCCAGGTGGGTGGAGTGAAGCTTTCTTT. It yields the protein CASSPGGWSEAFF.

The rearrangement links TRBV7-2 to TRBJ1-5, with TRBD1 matching over 7 bases. V gave up 5 bases and J gave up 6 bases; unmatched junction bases: 10. Germline V lookup: CDR1 SGHTA, CDR2 FQGNSA. The CDR3 extends over 15 amino acids. In DNA form, the CDR3 reads TGTGCCAGCAGCCTACTGACAGGGATTTTTCAGCCCCAGCATTTT. Residues: CASSLLTGIFQPQHF. The full variable domain, rest sourced from reference TRBV7-2 and TRBJ1-5, is GAGVSQSPSNKVTEKGKDVELRCDPISGHTALYWYRQSLGQGLEFLIYFQGNSAPDKSGLPSDRFSAERTGGSVSTLTIQRTQQEDSAVYLCASSLLTGIFQPQHFGDGTRLSIL.

This chain links TRBV6-1 with TRBJ2-5; 7 positions agree with TRBD1. There are 14 residues in the CDR3. Germline loops: CDR1 MNHNS, CDR2 SASEGT. V shed 6 bases, J shed 2 bases, and the junction held 6 bases outside the gene matches. CDR3 sequence: CASSPDRIQETQYF. The CDR3 DNA reads TGTGCCAGCAGCCCGGACAGGATTCAAGAGACCCAGTACTTC.

V usage is TRBV5-1 and J usage is TRBJ2-5; D unclear. V was shortened by 4 bases and J by 2 bases, with 6 bases between the two germline ends. From germline, CDR1 is SGHRS and CDR2 YFSETQ. This CDR3 has 12 residues. CDR3 bases: TGCGCCAGCAGCGACTCTCAAGAGACCCAGTACTTC. The encoded protein is CASSDSQETQYF.

V is TRBV6-6 and J is TRBJ2-3, with 14 bases lining up with TRBD2. J was trimmed by 4 bases and V by 6 bases; bases with no gene match: 3. CDR1 MNHNY and CDR2 SVGAGI come from the germline V gene (reference sequence). The CDR3 is made up of 15 amino acids. The CDR3 DNA reads as TGTGCCAGCAGGGGGACTAGCGGGAGATCAGATACGCAGTATTTT. It yields the protein CASRGTSGRSDTQYF.

This chain uses TRBV7-9 with TRBJ2-5, with 8 bases identical to TRBD1. The CDR3 is 16 residues long. Per the germline V gene, CDR1 is SEHNR and CDR2 is FQNEAQ (reference sequence). With V trimmed by 5 bases and J by 4 bases, 12 bases remained unmatched. The CDR3 DNA is TGTGCCAGCAGCCCCAGACAGGGACAGGCCGGAGAGACCCAGTACTTC. Translated, it gives CASSPRQGQAGETQYF.

This CDR3 is CASSPQGGANNQPQHF. CDR3 nucleotide sequence: TGTGCCAGCTCACCACAGGGGGGGGCAAACAATCAGCCCCAGCATTTT. The genes are TRBV18 and TRBJ1-5, with D possibly TRBD1 on 6 matching bases. V dropped 1 base and J dropped 3 bases, with 13 bases sitting between them. Germline loops: CDR1 KGHSH, CDR2 LQKENI. CDR3 length: 16 amino acids.

The chain links TRBV6-1 to TRBJ1-1; no reliable D call. V lost 6 bases to trimming and J lost 3 bases, with 11 bases between them. Germline-derived CDR1 and CDR2 are MNHNS and SASEGT. The CDR3 sequence is 13 residues long. The CDR3: CASRPTGDTEAFF. The CDR3 coding sequence is TGTGCCAGCAGACCAACGGGAGACACTGAAGCTTTCTTT.

V and J are TRBV4-3 and TRBJ1-2, with TRBD1 identical over 8 bases. The junction had 5 bases not matched to a gene; V was cut back by 0 bases and J by 5 bases. Per germline, CDR1 LGHNA and CDR2 YSLEER. CDR3 length: 15 amino acids. DNA for the CDR3: TGCGCCAGCAGCCAAGACTCCAGGGGGCTGTATGGCTACACCTTC. Translation: CASSQDSRGLYGYTF.

The chain is built from TRBV28 and TRBJ2-5; 9 bases are shared with TRBD1. There are 16 residues in the CDR3. V lost 5 bases to trimming and J lost 4 bases; unmatched junction nucleotides: 11. Per the germline V gene, CDR1 is MDHEN and CDR2 is SYDVKM. The CDR3 DNA reads as TGTGCCAGCAGTACATCCGGGACAGGGAGGGGAGAGACCCAGTACTTC. This translates into CASSTSGTGRGETQYF. Combining the CDR3 with reference TRBV28 and TRBJ2-5 gives the whole variable domain DVKVTQSSRYLVKRTGEKVFLECVQDMDHENMFWYRQDPGLGLRLIYFSYDVKMKEKGDIPEGYSVSREKKERFSLILESASTNQTSMYLCASSTSGTGRGETQYFGPGTRLLVL.

V is TRBV18 and J is TRBJ2-3; 9 bases map to TRBD1. CDR3 size: 18 residues. The junction had 17 bases not matched to a gene; V was cut back by 5 bases and J by 5 bases. Germline lookup yields CDR1 KGHSH and CDR2 LQKENI. The CDR3 reads CASSKTPDAQGARDTQYF. In DNA form, the CDR3 reads TGTGCCAGCTCAAAGACCCCGGACGCACAGGGGGCGCGAGATACGCAGTATTTT. Complete variable domain (other parts from reference TRBV18 and TRBJ2-3): NAGVMQNPRHLVRRRGQEARLRCSPMKGHSHVYWYRQLPEEGLKFMVYLQKENIIDESGMPKERFSAEFPKEGPSILRIQQVVRGDSAAYFCASSKTPDAQGARDTQYFGPGTRLTVL.

The chain employs TRBV7-9 and TRBJ2-3, with unresolved D. V was trimmed by 6 bases and J by 3 bases, leaving 10 bases between them. There are 13 residues in the CDR3. From germline, CDR1 is SEHNR and CDR2 FQNEAQ (reference sequence). CDR3 bases: TGTGCCAGCAGTCCATTAGCAACAGATACGCAGTATTTT. Its protein product is CASSPLATDTQYF.